The 28 T cell receptor beta chains given below trace back to one sample, sequenced in a study of blood T cell repertoires in COVID-19. Sequencing used immunoSEQ multiplex PCR; TCRdb keeps in-frame clones, though not all of them. The sample contains more than 130,000 clones, about 84% of which appear only once. Material: peripheral blood. The receptor source for this set is a human donor in a cohort sampled during active COVID-19.

This clone was detected ten times or more. As DNA, the CDR3 is TGTGCCAGCAGCGTAGTCGGAGGGGCCTATGGCTACACCTTC. As protein: CASSVVGGAYGYTF. This sequence joins TRBV9 and TRBJ1-2; a possible D gene is TRBD1 (5 bases). The germline V gene has CDR1 SGDLS and CDR2 YYNGEE. V lost 0 bases to trimming and J lost 4 bases, with 10 bases between them. CDR3 length: 14 residues.

This clone appeared a few times. The chain uses TRBV5-1 and TRBJ2-2; 8 positions agree with TRBD1. Looked up from germline, CDR1 is SGHRS and CDR2 is YFSETQ. The CDR3 covers 14 residues. V gave up 4 bases and J gave up 7 bases; unmatched junction bases: 6. The CDR3 DNA is TGCGCCAGCAGCCCCGACAGGGGTGGCGGGGAGCTGTTTTTT. This sequence encodes CASSPDRGGGELFF.

The chain combines TRBV5-1 with TRBJ2-5; a weak D match, TRBD2 (6 bases). This CDR3 has 15 amino acids. V lost 3 bases and J 7 bases, leaving 19 bases between the germline ends. Germline CDR1 is SGHRS and CDR2 is YFSETQ. The CDR3 reads CASSSGIQVRGTQYF. Written as DNA, the CDR3 is TGCGCCAGCAGCTCCGGAATACAGGTGCGGGGGACCCAGTACTTC.

This chain connects TRBV19 to TRBJ1-5; TRBD1 is a possible D gene (5 bases). CDR1 LNHDA and CDR2 SQIVND come from the germline V gene (reference sequence). V was trimmed by 8 bases and J by 7 bases, leaving 18 bases between them. The CDR3 has 14 amino acids. CDR3 amino acids: CASGKGLTLQPQHF. Written as DNA, the CDR3 is TGTGCCAGTGGTAAGGGGTTGACTTTACAGCCCCAGCATTTT.

The DNA for the CDR3 is TGCGCCAGCAGCCAAGAAGGGCGGAGGGAAGAGACCCAGTACTTC. It yields the protein CASSQEGRREETQYF. The rearrangement uses TRBV4-1 and TRBJ2-5; possible D gene TRBD2, 6 bases. Trimming stripped 0 bases from V and 3 bases from J, with 11 bases between. Germline V gives CDR1 MGHRA, CDR2 YSYEKL. This CDR3 region has 15 residues.

The rearrangement uses TRBV2 and TRBJ1-1, with a possible D match to TRBD1 (6 bases). CDR3 length equals 15 residues. Germline V gene data show CDR1 as SNHLY and CDR2 as FYNNEI. The V end lost 0 bases, the J end lost 2 bases, and 10 bases lay between the germline ends. The CDR3 loop is CASSEAGRGNTEAFF. The DNA of the CDR3 is TGTGCCAGCAGTGAAGCGGGCAGGGGAAACACTGAAGCTTTCTTT.

The V and J genes are TRBV29-1 and TRBJ1-2; D is uncertain. Per germline, CDR1 SQVTM and CDR2 ANQGSEA. Trimming removed 4 bases at V and 0 bases at J, with 12 bases between. There are 14 residues in the CDR3. The CDR3 protein is CSVAEGFANYGYTF. CDR3 bases: TGCAGCGTTGCGGAGGGCTTCGCTAACTATGGCTACACCTTC.

This clone is a singleton in its sample. V gene TRBV5-8 combines with J gene TRBJ2-1, with TRBD2 matching 7 bases. Per the germline V gene, CDR1 is SGHTS and CDR2 is YDEGEE. V shed 3 bases, J shed 0 bases, and the junction held 3 bases outside the gene matches. This CDR3 comprises 15 residues. The CDR3 sequence is CASSSTGGSYNEQFF. As DNA, the CDR3 is TGTGCCAGCAGCTCTACGGGGGGCTCCTACAATGAGCAGTTCTTC.

The rearrangement links TRBV6-5 to TRBJ2-2; perhaps TRBD1 as D (5 bases). CDR1 MNHEY and CDR2 SVGAGI come from the germline V gene. Trimming removed 9 bases from V and 4 bases from J, with 18 bases in between. The CDR3 covers 15 residues. Here the CDR3 reads CASSSWTSSTGELFF. Written as DNA, the CDR3 is TGTGCCAGTTCGAGTTGGACATCGAGCACCGGGGAGCTGTTTTTT.

The chain links TRBV25-1 to TRBJ1-1; D remains unclear. Germline CDR1 is MGHDK and CDR2 is SYGVNS. Trimming took off 4 bases at V and 12 bases at J, with 15 bases between the two ends. This CDR3 is built from 12 residues. The CDR3 spells CASSAFLERTFF. Here the CDR3 DNA reads TGTGCCAGCAGTGCTTTCCTGGAGAGAACTTTCTTT.

The V gene is TRBV4-1, the J gene TRBJ2-5, with 8 bases fitting TRBD1. J lost 5 bases, V lost 2 bases, and 7 bases had no gene match. The CDR3 covers 15 residues. Germline V gene sequence: CDR1 MGHRA, CDR2 YSYEKL. In nucleotides, the CDR3 is TGCGCCAGCAGCCAATTCGGACAGGGCAGGGAGACCCAGTACTTC. Protein product: CASSQFGQGRETQYF.

Only a few counts were recorded for this clone. V gene TRBV5-1 combines with J gene TRBJ2-5; 7 positions match TRBD2. The length of the CDR3 is 14 residues. V gave up 10 bases and J gave up 2 bases; unmatched junction bases: 11. Germline assignment: CDR1 SGHRS and CDR2 YFSETQ. The CDR3 nucleotides read TGCGCCGTAGGCCGGGGAGGGGAGCAAGAGACCCAGTACTTC. This codes for CAVGRGGEQETQYF.

This chain links TRBV11-2 with TRBJ2-1; 7 bases map to TRBD2. Germline-derived CDR1 and CDR2 are SGHAT and FQNNGV. V shed 1 base and J 8 bases; nucleotides not matched to a gene: 14. The CDR3 is made up of 17 amino acids. CDR3 nucleotides: TGTGCCAGCAGCTTAGCGGGGGGTTCCAGATTAGGTCATGAGCAGTTCTTC. Protein sequence: CASSLAGGSRLGHEQFF.

The DNA of the CDR3 is TGTGCCAGCAGCTTGGGTACTAGCGGGGGTTACAATGAGCAGTTCTTC. This encodes CASSLGTSGGYNEQFF. This rearrangement joins TRBV5-8 to TRBJ2-1; 11 bases are a match to TRBD2. V trimming: 0 bases; J trimming: 4 bases; junction bases outside the gene matches: 3. The CDR3 covers 16 residues. The germline V gene encodes CDR1 SGHTS and CDR2 YDEGEE.

V and J are TRBV9 and TRBJ2-7; 7 nucleotides align to TRBD2. The CDR3 consists of 14 residues. V lost 7 bases and J lost 3; bases outside the gene matches: 10. From germline, CDR1 is SGDLS and CDR2 YYNGEE. CDR3 nucleotides: TGTGCCAGCGGACGGGGGGACTCAGACTACGAGCAGTACTTC. Its protein is CASGRGDSDYEQYF.

This chain joins TRBV3-1 (or the pseudogene TRBV3-2) and TRBJ2-2; a possible D gene is TRBD2 (5 bases). The length of the CDR3 is 14 residues. V was cut by 4 bases and J by 8 bases, with 14 bases left in between. Germline V lookup: CDR1 LGHDT, CDR2 YNNKEL (reference sequence). The CDR3 nucleotides are TGTGCCAGCAGCCTAAAAACGGGGTCTGGGGAGCTGTTTTTT. Its translation: CASSLKTGSGELFF.

This clone was detected only once. The J gene is TRBJ2-3, the V gene TRBV5-1; 11 bases align to TRBD2. This CDR3 is built from 16 residues. The V gene end was trimmed by 0 bases and the J gene end by 1 base; junction bases not matched to a gene: 1. Per the germline V gene, CDR1 is SGHRS and CDR2 is YFSETQ. Here the CDR3 reads CASSLEGLAGTDTQYF. The DNA of the CDR3 is TGCGCCAGCAGCTTGGAGGGACTAGCGGGCACAGATACGCAGTATTTT. Using reference TRBV5-1 and TRBJ2-3 for the parts outside the CDR3, the full variable domain is KAGVTQTPRYLIKTRGQQVTLSCSPISGHRSVSWYQQTPGQGLQFLFEYFSETQRNKGNFPGRFSGRQFSNSRSEMNVSTLELGDSALYLCASSLEGLAGTDTQYFGPGTRLTVL.

The chain joins TRBV19 to TRBJ2-5, with 8 positions matching TRBD1. Germline V CDR1 and CDR2: LNHDA, SQIVND (reference sequence). V dropped 6 bases and J dropped 4; count of bases not matched to a gene: 4. CDR3 size: 13 residues. CDR3 sequence reads: CASSTQGGETQYF. The CDR3 region has the DNA TGTGCCAGTAGCACACAGGGGGGAGAGACCCAGTACTTC.

The V and J genes are TRBV24-1 and TRBJ1-4; D is perhaps TRBD1 (6 bases). The CDR3 sequence is 14 residues long. Looked up from germline, CDR1 is KGHDR and CDR2 is SFDVKD. The V and J ends lost 3 bases and 8 bases respectively, with 12 bases between them. In DNA form, the CDR3 reads TGTGCCACCAGTGATCCCAGGGGAGAAGAAAAACTGTTTTTT. As protein: CATSDPRGEEKLFF.

This chain connects TRBV5-1 to TRBJ1-6, with D perhaps TRBD1 (5 bases). The CDR3 is made up of 14 amino acids. V was shortened by 2 bases and J by 9 bases, with 12 bases between the two germline ends. Germline V gene lookup returns CDR1 SGHRS and CDR2 YFSETQ. The CDR3 coding sequence is TGCGCCAGCAGCTTAACGGGGGAAACTTCACCCCTCCACTTT. Amino acid sequence: CASSLTGETSPLHF.

The chain links TRBV28 to TRBJ1-5, with D tentatively TRBD1 (5 bases). This CDR3 region has 17 residues. Germline CDR1 is MDHEN and CDR2 is SYDVKM. The V end was cut by 5 bases, the J end by 0 bases, with 17 bases between. CDR3 in DNA: TGTGCCAGCAGTGTGTCTGGGGCAGCTTATAGCAATCAGCCCCAGCATTTT. Translated: CASSVSGAAYSNQPQHF.

This chain links TRBV28 with TRBJ1-4; D ambiguous. Germline CDR1 reads MDHEN; CDR2 reads SYDVKM. The V end was cut by 7 bases, the J end by 7 bases, with 19 bases between. This CDR3 region has 15 residues. CDR3 amino acids: CASNSPGSRGEKLFF. CDR3 bases: TGTGCCAGCAACAGCCCGGGGTCAAGAGGTGAAAAACTGTTTTTT.

The V call is TRBV30, the J call TRBJ1-1, with D possibly being TRBD1 (5 bases). The CDR3 is 13 residues long. In germline, CDR1 is GTSNPN, CDR2 SVGIG (reference sequence). Trimming removed 0 bases from V and 8 bases from J, with 13 bases in between. CDR3 region: CAWSVLPQAEAFF. The DNA for the CDR3 is TGTGCCTGGAGTGTACTACCACAGGCGGAAGCTTTCTTT.

The CDR3 reads CASSVVASGGQETQYF. CDR3 sequence (DNA): TGTGCCAGCAGCGTAGTGGCTAGCGGGGGACAAGAGACCCAGTACTTC. The genes are TRBV9 and TRBJ2-5; TRBD2 aligns across 10 bases. This CDR3 comprises 16 residues. From germline, CDR1 is SGDLS and CDR2 YYNGEE. V lost 0 bases to trimming and J lost 2 bases; unmatched junction nucleotides: 4. Filled out from reference TRBV9 and TRBJ2-5, the complete variable domain reads DSGVTQTPKHLITATGQRVTLRCSPRSGDLSVYWYQQSLDQGLQFLIQYYNGEERAKGNILERFSAQQFPDLHSELNLSSLELGDSALYFCASSVVASGGQETQYFGPGTRLLVL.

This clone has just a few counts. This chain joins TRBV4-2 and TRBJ2-5; tentative D call: TRBD2 (5 bases). Germline CDR1 is LGHNA and CDR2 is YNFKEQ. V lost 1 base and J lost 3, with 12 bases in between. This CDR3 is 15 amino acids long. CDR3 residues: CASSQVSGGEETQYF. CDR3 DNA: TGTGCCAGCAGCCAAGTCTCCGGAGGAGAAGAGACCCAGTACTTC.

The V gene is TRBV30, the J gene TRBJ2-7; 7 nucleotides match TRBD2. The CDR3 length is 20 residues. Trimming cost V 0 bases and J 3 bases; bases outside gene matches: 23. The germline V gene encodes CDR1 GTSNPN and CDR2 SVGIG (reference sequence). CDR3 loop: CAWSVRGLGGTSDLIYEQYF. The DNA for the CDR3 is TGTGCCTGGAGTGTAAGAGGATTGGGGGGGACTTCAGATTTAATCTACGAGCAGTACTTC.

This chain connects TRBV6-5 to TRBJ1-1; D remains ambiguous. CDR1 is MNHEY, CDR2 SVGAGI, per germline. The CDR3 has 14 residues. Trimming took 7 bases from V and 4 from J, leaving 16 bases between them. CDR3 DNA: TGTGCCAGCATCTTCACAATTGGAGGCACTGAAGCTTTCTTT. Translated, it gives CASIFTIGGTEAFF.

This chain connects TRBV6-2 or TRBV6-3 to TRBJ2-2; 7 bases are a match to TRBD1. The J segment lost 2 bases and the V segment lost 5 bases, leaving 2 bases of the junction unmatched. Germline V gene lookup returns CDR1 MNHEY and CDR2 SVGEGT. The CDR3 spans 14 residues. The CDR3 region is CASSRQGNTGELFF. The CDR3 DNA sequence: TGTGCCAGCAGTCGACAGGGAAACACCGGGGAGCTGTTTTTT.